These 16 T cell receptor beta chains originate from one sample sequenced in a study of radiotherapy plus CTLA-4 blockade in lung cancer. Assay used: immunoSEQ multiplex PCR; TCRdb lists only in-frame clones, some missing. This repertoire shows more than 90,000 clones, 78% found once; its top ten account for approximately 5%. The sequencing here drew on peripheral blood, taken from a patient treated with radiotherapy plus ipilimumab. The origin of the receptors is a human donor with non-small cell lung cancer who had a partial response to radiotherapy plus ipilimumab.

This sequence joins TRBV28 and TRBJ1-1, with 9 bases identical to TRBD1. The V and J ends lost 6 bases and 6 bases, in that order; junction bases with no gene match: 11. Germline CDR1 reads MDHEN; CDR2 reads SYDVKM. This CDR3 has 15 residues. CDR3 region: CASRIAGQGKAEAFF. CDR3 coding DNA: TGTGCCAGCAGGATCGCCGGACAGGGGAAGGCTGAAGCTTTCTTT. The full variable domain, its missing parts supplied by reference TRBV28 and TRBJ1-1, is DVKVTQSSRYLVKRTGEKVFLECVQDMDHENMFWYRQDPGLGLRLIYFSYDVKMKEKGDIPEGYSVSREKKERFSLILESASTNQTSMYLCASRIAGQGKAEAFFGQGTRLTVV.

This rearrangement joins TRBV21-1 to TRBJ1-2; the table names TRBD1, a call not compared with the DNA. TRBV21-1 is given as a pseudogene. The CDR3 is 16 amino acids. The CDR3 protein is CASSKDRDGAIYGYTF. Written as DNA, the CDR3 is TGTGCCAGCAGTAAGGACAGGGATGGGGCCATCTATGGCTACACCTTC.

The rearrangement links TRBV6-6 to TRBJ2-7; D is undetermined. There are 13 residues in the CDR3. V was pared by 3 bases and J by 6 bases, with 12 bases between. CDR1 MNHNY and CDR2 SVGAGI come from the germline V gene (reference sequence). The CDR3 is CASSYRLEAEQYV. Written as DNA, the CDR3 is TGTGCCAGCAGTTATCGCTTAGAGGCCGAGCAGTACGTC.

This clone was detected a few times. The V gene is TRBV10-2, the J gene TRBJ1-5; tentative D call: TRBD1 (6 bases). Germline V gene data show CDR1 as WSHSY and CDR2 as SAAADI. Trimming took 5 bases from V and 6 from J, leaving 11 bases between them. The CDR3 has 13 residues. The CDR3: CASSTGQAQPQHF. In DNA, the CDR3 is TGCGCCAGCAGTACAGGGCAGGCTCAGCCCCAGCATTTT.

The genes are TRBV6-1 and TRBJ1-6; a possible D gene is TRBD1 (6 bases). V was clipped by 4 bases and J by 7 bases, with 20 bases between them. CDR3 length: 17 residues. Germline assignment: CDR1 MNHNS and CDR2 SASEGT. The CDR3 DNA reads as TGTGCCAGCAGTGCGACAGGTCGAACCAATACGAATTCACCCCTCCACTTT. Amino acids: CASSATGRTNTNSPLHF.

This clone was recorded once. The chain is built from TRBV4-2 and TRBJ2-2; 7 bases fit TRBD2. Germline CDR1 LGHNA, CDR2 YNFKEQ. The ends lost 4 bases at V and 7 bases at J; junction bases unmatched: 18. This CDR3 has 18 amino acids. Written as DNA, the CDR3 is TGTGCCAGCAGCCTCCACGGCGGGCGGGAGTCCAGTGGCGGGGAGCTGTTTTTT. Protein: CASSLHGGRESSGGELFF.

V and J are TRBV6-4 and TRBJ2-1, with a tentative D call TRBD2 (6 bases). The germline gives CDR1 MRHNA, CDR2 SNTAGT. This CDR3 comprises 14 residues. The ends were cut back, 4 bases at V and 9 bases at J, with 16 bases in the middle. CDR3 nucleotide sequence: TGTGCCAGCAGTGTTGGGTCGGGAGCGGTTGAGCAGTTCTTC. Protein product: CASSVGSGAVEQFF.

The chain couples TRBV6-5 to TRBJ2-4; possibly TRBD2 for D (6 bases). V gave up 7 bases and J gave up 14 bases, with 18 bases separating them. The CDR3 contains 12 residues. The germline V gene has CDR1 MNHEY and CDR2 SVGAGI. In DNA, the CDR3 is TGTGCCAGCAAAGACCCAAGGGAGGAGGAGTACTTC. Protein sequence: CASKDPREEEYF.

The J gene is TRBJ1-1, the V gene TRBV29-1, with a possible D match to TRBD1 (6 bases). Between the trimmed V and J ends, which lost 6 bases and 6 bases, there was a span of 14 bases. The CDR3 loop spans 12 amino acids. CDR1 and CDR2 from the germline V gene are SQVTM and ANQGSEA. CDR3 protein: CSVLTGTAEAFF. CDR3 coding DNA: TGCAGCGTCCTTACAGGGACGGCTGAAGCTTTCTTT. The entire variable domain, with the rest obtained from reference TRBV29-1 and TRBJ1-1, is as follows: SAVISQKPSRDICQRGTSLTIQCQVDSQVTMMFWYRQQPGQSLTLIATANQGSEATYESGFVIDKFPISRPNLTFSTLTVSNMSPEDSSIYLCSVLTGTAEAFFGQGTRLTVV.

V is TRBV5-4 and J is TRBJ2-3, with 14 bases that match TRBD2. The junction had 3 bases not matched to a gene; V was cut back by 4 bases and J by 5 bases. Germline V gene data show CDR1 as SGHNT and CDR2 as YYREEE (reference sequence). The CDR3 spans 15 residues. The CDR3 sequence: CASSPGLAGEDTQYF. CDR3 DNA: TGTGCCAGCAGCCCGGGACTAGCGGGAGAAGATACGCAGTATTTT.

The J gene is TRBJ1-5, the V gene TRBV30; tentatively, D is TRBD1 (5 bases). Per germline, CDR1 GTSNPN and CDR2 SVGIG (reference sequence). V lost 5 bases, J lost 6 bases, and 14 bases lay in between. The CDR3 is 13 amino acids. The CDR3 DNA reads TGTGCCTGGTCCGGGGGGGTGGGTCAGCCCCAGCATTTT. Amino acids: CAWSGGVGQPQHF.

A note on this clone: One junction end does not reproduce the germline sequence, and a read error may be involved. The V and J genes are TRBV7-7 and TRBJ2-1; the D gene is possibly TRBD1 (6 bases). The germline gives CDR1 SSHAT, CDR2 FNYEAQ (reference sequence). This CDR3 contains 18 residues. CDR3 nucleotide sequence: TGTGCTAGCAGCCCCCATCTGGGGGCTCCTATTCCCCCCAATGAGCAGTTCTTC. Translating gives CASSPHLGAPIPPNEQFF.

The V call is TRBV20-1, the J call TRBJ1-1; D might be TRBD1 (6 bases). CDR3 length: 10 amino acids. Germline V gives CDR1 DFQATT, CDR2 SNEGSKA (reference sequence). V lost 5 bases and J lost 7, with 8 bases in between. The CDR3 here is CSAQDSEAFF. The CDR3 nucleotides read TGCAGTGCTCAGGACAGTGAAGCTTTCTTT.

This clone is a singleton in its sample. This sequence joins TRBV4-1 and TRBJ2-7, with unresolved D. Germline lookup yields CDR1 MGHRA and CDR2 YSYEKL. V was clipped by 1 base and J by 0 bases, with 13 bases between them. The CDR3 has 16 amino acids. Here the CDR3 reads CASSQASAGYSYEQYF. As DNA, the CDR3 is TGCGCCAGCAGCCAAGCCTCGGCAGGCTACTCCTACGAGCAGTACTTC.

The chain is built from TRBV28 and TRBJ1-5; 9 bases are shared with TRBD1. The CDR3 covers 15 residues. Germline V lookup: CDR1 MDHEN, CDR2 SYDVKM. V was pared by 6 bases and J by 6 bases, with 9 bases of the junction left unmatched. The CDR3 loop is CASSQGDREGQPQHF. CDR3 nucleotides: TGTGCCAGCAGCCAAGGGGACAGGGAAGGTCAGCCCCAGCATTTT.

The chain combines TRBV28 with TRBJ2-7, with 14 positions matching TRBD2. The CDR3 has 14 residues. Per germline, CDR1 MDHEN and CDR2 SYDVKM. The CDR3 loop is CASSAPGLAGAIQV. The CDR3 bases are TGTGCCAGCAGTGCGCCGGGACTAGCGGGAGCTATTCAAGTC.